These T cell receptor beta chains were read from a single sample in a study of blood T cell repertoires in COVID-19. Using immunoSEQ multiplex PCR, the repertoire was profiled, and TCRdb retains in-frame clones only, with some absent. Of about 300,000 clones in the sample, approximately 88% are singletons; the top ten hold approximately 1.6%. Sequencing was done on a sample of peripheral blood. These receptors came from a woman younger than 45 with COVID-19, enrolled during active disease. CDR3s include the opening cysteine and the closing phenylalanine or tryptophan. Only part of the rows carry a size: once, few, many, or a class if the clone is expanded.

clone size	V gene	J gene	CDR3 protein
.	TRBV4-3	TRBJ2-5	CASSRGTSFSETQYF
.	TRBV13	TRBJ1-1	CASSLFQGTGTEAFF
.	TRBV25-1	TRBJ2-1	CASSKRETYNEQFF
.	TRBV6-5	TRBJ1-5	CASSPRGPYDQPQHF
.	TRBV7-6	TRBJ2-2	CASSLLLNTGELFF
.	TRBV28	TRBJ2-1	CASSLWAGGSYNEQFF
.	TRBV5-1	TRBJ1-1	CASSSYENTEAFF
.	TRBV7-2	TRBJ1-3	CASSLVSSGNTIYF
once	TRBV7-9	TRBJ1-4	CASSTDRLEASGKLFF
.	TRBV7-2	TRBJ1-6	CASSLVSSPLHF